This T cell receptor (beta chain) is from a study of identical twins' blood T cells (dated by TCRdb to the early 2010s). For the wider study: The approximately twelve libraries, six for the alpha chain and six for the beta chain, yielded approximately 51 million Illumina reads in total. TCR alpha and beta chain repertoires of three pairs of monozygous twins were compared using next-generation sequencing to assess genetic influence on repertoire formation.

The sample holds a few counts of this clonotype. No antigen is known for it. No much larger clonotype is one base removed from it; base qualities were not supplied. Study-level results and caveats: Among the most abundant TCRbeta clonotypes, more CDR3 sequences were shared by each donor with her twin than with unrelated donors. Because the twins were reared together, environmental influences could not be excluded as an explanation for twin similarity. Independent studies were stated to be required to validate the proposed role of the TCRalpha J segment in MHC recognition during thymic selection. Twin pairs were reported to be markedly more alike in V gene usage than unrelated donors were, even when looking at non-selected out-of-frame TCRbeta clonotypes. The number of CDR3 clonotypes shared between two donors was mainly determined by the product of the cloneset sizes of the two donors, and no clear deviation from this trend was shown by twins.

V and J lose 4 bases and 5 bases, and a span of 11 bases separates them. For CDR1 and CDR2, the germline V gene lists SGHNT and YENEEA. The CDR3 goes from the cysteine to the phenylalanine over 13 residues. Only the CDR3 DNA is retained, 39 bases long and in frame from the first base. Receptors were amplified or captured by 5' RACE. Reads for this sample came from an Illumina Genome Analyzer IIx. RNA-based TCR cDNA libraries were prepared by a previously described protocol with several modifications. Sample-specific barcodes were introduced on both ends of each TCR cDNA library during cDNA synthesis and amplification to prevent cross-contamination. Per the original workflow: Between about 100,000 and nearly 550,000 clonotypes were identified per individual, with about 2 to 3.6 million CDR3-containing reads per library. Reads with improper barcode index combinations were discarded, after which clonesets were built for each library with the MiTCR software. MiTCR filtered or rescued low-quality reads and corrected PCR and sequencing errors when assembling CDR3 clonotypes. Artificial out-of-frame clonotypes were mapped to in-frame sequences, with one indel allowed in the CDR3, and then removed. V and J gene usage similarity between donors was measured as Jensen-Shannon divergence divided by mean entropy. TCRdb reanalyzed the raw reads on its own, using fastp at Q25 for trimming and MiXCR for clone calling, and kept in-frame beta chains. One record per CDR3 amino acid sequence lists the most common genes and DNA. TCRdb's processing, not the authors' own work, is the source of the V and J calls. In all, the sample holds 350,000 to 400,000 distinct CDR3 sequences, and roughly 28% of those were seen once. The ten largest clones capture about 6.1% of the sample.

Six healthy women forming three monozygous twin pairs were used as donors. All three twin pairs had been raised together and were thought likely to have encountered the same vaccines and infectious agents. TCR cDNA libraries were prepared from RNA that was isolated from peripheral blood mononuclear cells. The receptor comes from a woman between 18 and 49 years old in good health. Sequencing was performed on PBMCs. Here the chain combines TRBV11-3 and TRBJ1-2; no D gene can be assigned with confidence. In nucleotide form, the sequence is TGTGCCAGCAGCTCCCAGAACGATTATGGCTACACCTTC. It specifies CASSSQNDYGYTF.